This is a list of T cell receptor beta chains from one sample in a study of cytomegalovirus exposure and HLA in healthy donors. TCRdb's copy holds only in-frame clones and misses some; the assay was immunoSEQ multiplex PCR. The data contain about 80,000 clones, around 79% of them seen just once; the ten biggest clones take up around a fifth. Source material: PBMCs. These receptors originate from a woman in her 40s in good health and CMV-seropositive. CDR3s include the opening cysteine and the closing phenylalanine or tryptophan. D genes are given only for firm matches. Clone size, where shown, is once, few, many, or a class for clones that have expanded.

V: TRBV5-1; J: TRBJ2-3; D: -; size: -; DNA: TGCGCCAGCAGCTTTCGGGAGTTCCCAGATACGCAGTATTTT; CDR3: CASSFREFPDTQYF
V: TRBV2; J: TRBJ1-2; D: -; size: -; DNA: TGTGCCAGCAGTGAACAGGTGATATATTCGGGCTACACCTTC; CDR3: CASSEQVIYSGYTF
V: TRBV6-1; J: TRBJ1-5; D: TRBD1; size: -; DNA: TGTGCCAGCAGTGGGACAGGGAACCCTAATCAGCCCCAGCATTTT; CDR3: CASSGTGNPNQPQHF
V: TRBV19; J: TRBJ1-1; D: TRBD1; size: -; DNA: TGTGCCAGTAGTAGACAGGGGGAAGTCGCTGAAGCTTTCTTT; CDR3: CASSRQGEVAEAFF
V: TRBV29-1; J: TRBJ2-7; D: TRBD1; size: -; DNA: TGCAGCGCGAAAGGGGGACAGGGAGGGAACGAGCAGTACTTC; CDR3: CSAKGGQGGNEQYF
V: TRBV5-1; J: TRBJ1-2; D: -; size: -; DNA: TGCGCCAGCAGCCAGCGCTGGGGGGGCGAAGGCTACACCTTC; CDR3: CASSQRWGGEGYTF
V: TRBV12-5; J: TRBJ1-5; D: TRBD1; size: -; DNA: TGTGCTAGTGGCCTACTCGGGACAGGGGTTATTCATCAGCCCCAGCATTTT; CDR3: CASGLLGTGVIHQPQHF
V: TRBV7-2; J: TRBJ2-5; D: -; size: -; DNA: TGTGCCAGCAGCTGGACTGGACCACAAGAGACCCAGTACTTC; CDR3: CASSWTGPQETQYF
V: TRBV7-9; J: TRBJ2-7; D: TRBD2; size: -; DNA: TGTGCCAGCAGCGTCCCGGGACTAGCGGATAACTACGAGCAGTACTTC; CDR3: CASSVPGLADNYEQYF
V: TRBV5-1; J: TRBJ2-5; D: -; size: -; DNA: TGCGCCAGCAGCCAACCTCCAGGGCCTCCCCAAGAGACCCAGTACTTC; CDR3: CASSQPPGPPQETQYF
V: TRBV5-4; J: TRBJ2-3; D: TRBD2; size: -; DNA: TGTGCCAGCAGTTCTAGCGGGGGGGCAGGAGATACGCAGTATTTT; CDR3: CASSSSGGAGDTQYF
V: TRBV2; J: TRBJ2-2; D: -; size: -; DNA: TGTGCCAGCAGAGCAGGGCACGTGGCGAACACCGGGGAGCTGTTTTTT; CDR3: CASRAGHVANTGELFF
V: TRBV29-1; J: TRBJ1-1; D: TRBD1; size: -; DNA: TGCAGCGTACAGGGGCAGCCGGGTACTGAAGCTTTCTTT; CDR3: CSVQGQPGTEAFF
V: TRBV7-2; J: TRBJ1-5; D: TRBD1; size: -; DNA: TGTGCCAGCAGCAGACAGGGTGGCAATCAGCCCCAGCATTTT; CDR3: CASSRQGGNQPQHF
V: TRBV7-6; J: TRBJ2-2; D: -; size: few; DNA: TGTGCCAGCAGCTTAGTTCGGAACACCGGGGAGCTGTTTTTT; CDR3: CASSLVRNTGELFF
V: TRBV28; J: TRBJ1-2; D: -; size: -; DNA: TGTGCCAGCAGTTTATCGGGGTCTAAAGGCTACACCTTC; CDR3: CASSLSGSKGYTF
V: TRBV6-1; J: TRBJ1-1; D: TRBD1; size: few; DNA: TGTGCCAGCAGCCGGGACAGAGTGAACACTGAAGCTTTCTTT; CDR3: CASSRDRVNTEAFF
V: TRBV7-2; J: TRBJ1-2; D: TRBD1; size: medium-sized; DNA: TGTGCCAGCAGCCATGGGACAGCCTATGGCTACACCTTC; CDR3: CASSHGTAYGYTF
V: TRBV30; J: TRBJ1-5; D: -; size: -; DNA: TGTGCCTGGAGTGGGCAGAAATATCAGCCCCAGCATTTT; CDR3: CAWSGQKYQPQHF
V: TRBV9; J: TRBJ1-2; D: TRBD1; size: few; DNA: TGTGCCAGCAGCGTAGTGGGACAGTCCTATGGCTACACCTTC; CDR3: CASSVVGQSYGYTF
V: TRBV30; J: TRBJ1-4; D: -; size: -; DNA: TGTGCCTGGAGTGTGCCGGGAACATTCTCATCCCAGGGGGAAAAACTGTTTTTT; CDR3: CAWSVPGTFSSQGEKLFF
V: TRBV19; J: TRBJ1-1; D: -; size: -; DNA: TGTGCCACCGCGGGAGGGAGCATGAACACTGAAGCTTTCTTT; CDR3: CATAGGSMNTEAFF
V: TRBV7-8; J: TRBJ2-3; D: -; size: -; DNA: TGTGCCAGCAGCTATAGAGATACGCAGTATTTT; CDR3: CASSYRDTQYF
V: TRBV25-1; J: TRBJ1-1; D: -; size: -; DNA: TGTGCCAGCAGTTTTTCGGGGAACACTGAAGCTTTCTTT; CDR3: CASSFSGNTEAFF
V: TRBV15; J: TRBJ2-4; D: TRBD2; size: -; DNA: TGTGCCACCAGCAGAGACAATAGCGGGAGGGCTGGGAACATTCAGTACTTC; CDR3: CATSRDNSGRAGNIQYF
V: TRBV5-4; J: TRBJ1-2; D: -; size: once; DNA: TGTGCCAGCAGCTCCCCCACAAACCCGGGCTATGGCTACACCTTC; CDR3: CASSSPTNPGYGYTF
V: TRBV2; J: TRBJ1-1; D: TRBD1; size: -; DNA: TGTGCCAGCTCAGACAGGGGAGACGTCTTGGGCACTGAAGCTTTCTTT; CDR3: CASSDRGDVLGTEAFF
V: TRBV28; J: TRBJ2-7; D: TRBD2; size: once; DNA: TGTGCCAGCAGCTTGCCCCAAGGACTAGCGCGTAACGAGCAGTACTTC; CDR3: CASSLPQGLARNEQYF
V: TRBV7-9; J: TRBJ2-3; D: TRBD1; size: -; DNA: TGTGCCAGCAGCCTCCCTAGACAGGGCGGCACAGATACGCAGTATTTT; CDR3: CASSLPRQGGTDTQYF
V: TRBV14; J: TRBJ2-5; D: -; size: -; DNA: TGTGCCAGCAGCAGTCCCCGGGACGGAGGGGAGACCCAGTACTTC; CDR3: CASSSPRDGGETQYF
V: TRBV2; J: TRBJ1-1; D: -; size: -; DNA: TGTGCCAGCAGTCTACGGGGGGTCGGGTACACTGAAGCTTTCTTT; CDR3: CASSLRGVGYTEAFF
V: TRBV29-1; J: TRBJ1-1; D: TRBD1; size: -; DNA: TGCAGCGCCAGGACAGGATTTGACACTGAAGCTTTCTTT; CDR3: CSARTGFDTEAFF
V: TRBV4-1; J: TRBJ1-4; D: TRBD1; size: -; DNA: TGCGCCAGCAGCCAAAATCAGGGGGCTAGCGAAAAACTGTTTTTT; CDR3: CASSQNQGASEKLFF
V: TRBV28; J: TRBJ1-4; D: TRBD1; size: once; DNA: TGTGCCAGCAGTTCCGCGGGACAGGGCGGCGAAAAACTGTTTTTT; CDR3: CASSSAGQGGEKLFF
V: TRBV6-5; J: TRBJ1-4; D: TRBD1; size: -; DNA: TGTGCCAGCAGGAAACAGGGGGCAACTAATGAAAAACTGTTTTTT; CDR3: CASRKQGATNEKLFF
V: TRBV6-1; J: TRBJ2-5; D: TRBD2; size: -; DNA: TGTGCCAGCAGTTCGAGACGGACTAGCCCGGAGACCCAGTACTTC; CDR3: CASSSRRTSPETQYF
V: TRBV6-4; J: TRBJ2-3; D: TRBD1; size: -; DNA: TGTGCCAGCAGTGACCGGGACAGAAGCACAGATACGCAGTATTTT; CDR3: CASSDRDRSTDTQYF
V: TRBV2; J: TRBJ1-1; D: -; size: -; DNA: TGTGCCAGCAGTGAGAGACAGGCCACGAACACTGAAGCTTTCTTT; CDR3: CASSERQATNTEAFF
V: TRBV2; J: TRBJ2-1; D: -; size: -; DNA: TGTGCCAGCAGCCGGACTGTACAGGGTGAGCAGTTCTTC; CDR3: CASSRTVQGEQFF
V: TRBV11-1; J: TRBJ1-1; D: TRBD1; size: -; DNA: TGTGCCAGCAGCTTTATAAGAGGACAGGCCGTTATGAACACTGAAGCTTTCTTT; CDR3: CASSFIRGQAVMNTEAFF
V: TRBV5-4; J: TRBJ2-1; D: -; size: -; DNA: TGTGCCAGCAGCCCAAGGACAGGAGGAGGGAGCAATGAGCAGTTCTTC; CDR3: CASSPRTGGGSNEQFF
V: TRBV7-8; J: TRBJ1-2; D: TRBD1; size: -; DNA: TGTGCCAGCAGCCCGATACCGGACAGGGGGGGTGGCTACACCTTC; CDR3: CASSPIPDRGGGYTF
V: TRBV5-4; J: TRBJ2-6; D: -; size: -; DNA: TGTGCCAGCACCCGATTGTCGTCCGGGAGTTTCTCTGGGGCCAACGTCCTGACTTTC; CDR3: CASTRLSSGSFSGANVLTF
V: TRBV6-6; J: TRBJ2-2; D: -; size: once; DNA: TGTGCCAGCAATTCGGGAGGGGGCTCGAACACCGGGGAGCTGTTTTTT; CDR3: CASNSGGGSNTGELFF
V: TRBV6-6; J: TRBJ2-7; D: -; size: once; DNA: TGTGCCAGCAGTTACTGGCAGGGGCTCGACGAGCAGTACTTC; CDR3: CASSYWQGLDEQYF